These T cell receptor beta chains were read from a single sample in a study of blood T cell repertoires in COVID-19. TCRdb keeps only in-frame clones here, not all; method: immunoSEQ multiplex PCR. The data show roughly 100,000 clones, with around 74% seen just once and roughly a fifth held by the top ten. Sequencing used peripheral blood. The receptors originated from a woman in her sixties or seventies with acute or convalescent COVID-19. CDR3s include the opening cysteine and the closing phenylalanine or tryptophan. Each record gives: J gene, V gene, clone size, CDR3 length, CDR3 protein. The listing skips clone size in some rows; elsewhere it reads once, few, many or a size class.

>TRBJ2-5|TRBV7-6|-|14
CASSSRAGPETQYF
>TRBJ2-7|TRBV2|-|16
CASSEESGDRGYEQYF
>TRBJ2-2|TRBV12-3/TRBV12-4|few|13
CASSLREAGELFF
>TRBJ2-1|TRBV12-5|few|14
CASGLVMNINEQFF
>TRBJ1-4|TRBV5-4|-|14
CASSWTPPGEKLFF
>TRBJ1-2|TRBV28|-|15
CASRKQGAKVYGYTF
>TRBJ1-2|TRBV6-5|-|14
CASSYTNRVGGYTF
>TRBJ2-3|TRBV3-1/TRBV3-2|few|16
CASSQETGAGTDTQYF
>TRBJ2-5|TRBV10-1|few|13
CANSTRAKRTQYF
>TRBJ1-6|TRBV11-3|-|13
CASRQDRNSPLHF
>TRBJ2-3|TRBV7-2|-|18
CASSKNGGAGGHTDTQYF
>TRBJ1-6|TRBV27|many|12
CASSSRNSPLHF
>TRBJ1-1|TRBV18|-|15
CASSPRNREGTEAFF
>TRBJ2-2|TRBV7-2|-|15
CASSPRSAFVGELFF
>TRBJ2-7|TRBV6-1|-|16
CASSAVTGGDSYEQYF
>TRBJ1-1|TRBV2|-|13
CASSVIGQGYGFF
>TRBJ1-2|TRBV30|-|13
CAWGWGGNYGYTF
>TRBJ1-1|TRBV6-6|few|12
CASTEVGAEAFF
>TRBJ1-6|TRBV10-3|once|14
CAISESRGPSPLHF
>TRBJ1-1|TRBV7-2|once|13
CASSNRGRAEAFF
>TRBJ1-3|TRBV18|-|14
CASSRDSSGNTIYF
>TRBJ2-1|TRBV5-8|-|17
CASSRVHRAGENNEQFF
>TRBJ1-3|TRBV3-1/TRBV3-2|-|17
CASSQVLAGGIGNTIYF
>TRBJ1-6|TRBV19|-|15
CATGRGQGEDSPLHF
>TRBJ1-3|TRBV5-1|few|14
CASSLKPPGNTIYF
>TRBJ2-3|TRBV9|-|15
CASSVDAGGLNTQYF
>TRBJ2-7|TRBV30|-|18
CAWSKLGLAGGPAYEQYF
>TRBJ1-1|TRBV28|-|13
CASRDSLNTEAFF
>TRBJ1-2|TRBV7-2|-|13
CAGNRPAGDGYTF
>TRBJ2-7|TRBV29-1|-|12
CSAAAHSYEQYF
>TRBJ2-1|TRBV6-4|-|14
CASSSTGEDNEQFF
>TRBJ1-2|TRBV11-2|-|14
CASSSNRGSLAYTF
>TRBJ1-1|TRBV5-5|many|14
CASSLASLNTEAFF
>TRBJ2-3|TRBV30|-|15
CAWSALAGVTDTQYF
>TRBJ1-1|TRBV3-1/TRBV3-2|-|14
CASRGPGMNTEAFF
>TRBJ2-1|TRBV18|-|14
CASSRQGGLNEQFF
>TRBJ1-6|TRBV28|-|17
CAGSWRRLGSYNSPLHF
>TRBJ1-1|TRBV5-1|-|15
CASSLGRNQNTEAFF
>TRBJ1-2|TRBV28|few|12
CASSVRYYGYTF
>TRBJ1-3|TRBV18|-|14
CASSEGVSGNTIYF